A selection of T cell receptor beta chains follows, all from one sample in a study of post-analysis software for immune sequencing data. Each CDR3 protein gets one entry after TCRdb re-called the PCR reads with MiXCR. This repertoire shows hundreds of thousands of distinct CDR3 sequences, roughly 46% found once; its top ten account for roughly 1.7%. The sequencing sample was made of blood. Receptors were obtained from a girl between 5 and 17 years old with multiple sclerosis. Each CDR3 is given with its conserved first and last residue. D genes are given only for firm matches. Some rows have no size entry. The others give once, few or many, or a class for an expanded clone.

TGTGCCCGCAGCTCACAGGGGAAACCCTCCTACGAGCAGTACTTC,CARSSQGKPSYEQYF,TRBV7-8,TRBJ2-7,.,TRBD1
TGTGCCGGCAGTTCAGGGGGCATCCAGTCGGCCCAGTACTTC,CAGSSGGIQSAQYF,TRBV12-3/TRBV12-4,TRBJ2-5,.,TRBD1
TGCAGTGCTAGGGCTCCTAACGTCCCCTACAATGAGCAGTTCTTC,CSARAPNVPYNEQFF,TRBV20-1,TRBJ2-1,.,.
TGTGCCAGCGGAGGGCAATCTGGGGCCAACGTCCTGACTTTC,CASGGQSGANVLTF,TRBV6-1,TRBJ2-6,few,.
TGTGCCAGCAGCTTACTTGGGACAGTCAACACAGATACGCAGTATTTT,CASSLLGTVNTDTQYF,TRBV7-2,TRBJ2-3,few,TRBD1
TGTGCCAGCAGTCTGGGCCTGACTAGCAATCAGCCCCAGCATTTT,CASSLGLTSNQPQHF,TRBV2,TRBJ1-5,.,.
TGTGCCAGCAGCGCTCAGACAGGGGACCTACGCGAGCAGTACTTC,CASSAQTGDLREQYF,TRBV13,TRBJ2-7,.,TRBD1
TGCGCCAGCAGTCCCATGGACAGCAGCGAATACAATGAGCAGTTCTTC,CASSPMDSSEYNEQFF,TRBV23-1,TRBJ2-1,few,.
TGTGCCAGCAGTCCCTGGAGGGGCGGCGAGCAGTACTTC,CASSPWRGGEQYF,TRBV12-3/TRBV12-4,TRBJ2-7,few,.
TGCGCCAGCAGCTTCGAGGGACAGCACAATGAGCAGTTCTTC,CASSFEGQHNEQFF,TRBV5-1,TRBJ2-1,.,TRBD1
TGCAGTGCTAGATCGACGGGACGTACAAGAGAGACCCAGTACTTC,CSARSTGRTRETQYF,TRBV20-1,TRBJ2-5,.,.
TGTGCCACCAGTCAGGGGGGGAAAGCCACAGATACGCAGTATTTT,CATSQGGKATDTQYF,TRBV24-1,TRBJ2-3,.,.
TGTGCCAGCAGTCCCCGCGGGGGTAGCGGGGACTACGAGCAGTACTTC,CASSPRGGSGDYEQYF,TRBV12-3/TRBV12-4,TRBJ2-7,.,TRBD2
TGTGCCAGCAGCTTATGGGCTTCACCCCTCCACTTT,CASSLWASPLHF,TRBV7-9,TRBJ1-6,few,.